This TCR beta chain comes out of a study of control samples from healthy donors and cancer patients. CDR3 length equals 14 residues. Germline V gene lookup returns CDR1 SGHRS and CDR2 YFSETQ. V was cut by 0 bases and J by 0 bases, with 6 bases left in between. Clones were read by immunoSEQ multiplex PCR, and TCRdb kept only the in-frame ones, dropping some. The table lists approximately 74,000 clones, 94% of them singletons. Sequencing used blood. The rearrangement joins TRBV5-1 to TRBJ1-1, with D maybe TRBD1 (5 bases). The receptor was isolated from a woman aged 25 to 39 in good health. The CDR3 is CASSLEDMNTEAFF. Written as DNA, the CDR3 is TGCGCCAGCAGCTTGGAGGACATGAACACTGAAGCTTTCTTT.